A single sample is the source of the 25 T cell receptor beta chains below, sequenced in a study of blood T cell repertoires in COVID-19. Data came from immunoSEQ multiplex PCR; TCRdb stores just in-frame clones and leaves some out. The sample contains approximately 190,000 clones, about four fifths of which appear only once. Sequencing was performed on peripheral blood. These receptors all stem from a man in his 60s with acute or convalescent COVID-19.

The rearrangement joins TRBV19 to TRBJ1-1, with D perhaps TRBD1 (5 bases). Germline V gene lookup returns CDR1 LNHDA and CDR2 SQIVND (reference sequence). The germline V and J ends were trimmed by 2 bases and 6 bases, with 13 bases remaining between them. The CDR3 is made up of 14 amino acids. The CDR3 region has the DNA TGTGCCAGTAGTATATACCAGGGTCCCGCTGAAGCTTTCTTT. This encodes CASSIYQGPAEAFF.

The V call is TRBV4-2, the J call TRBJ2-5, with D possibly matching TRBD1 (6 bases). Trimming left V 3 bases short and J 2 bases short, with 10 bases between. The CDR3 has 14 residues. Germline V gene lookup returns CDR1 LGHNA and CDR2 YNFKEQ. As DNA, the CDR3 is TGTGCCAGCAGCCAGGGACACCCACAAGAGACCCAGTACTTC. As protein: CASSQGHPQETQYF.

The CDR3 DNA follows: TGTGCCAGCAGCTTAAGCAGGGGCGGGTTTTATGGCTACACCTTC. Translating gives CASSLSRGGFYGYTF. The chain is built from TRBV7-9 and TRBJ1-2; TRBD1 is a possible D gene (6 bases). V was shortened by 2 bases and J by 5 bases, with 15 bases between the two germline ends. The CDR3 extends over 15 amino acids. Germline V gene lookup returns CDR1 SEHNR and CDR2 FQNEAQ (reference sequence).

The CDR3 is CASSYQGSSYNSPLHF. The CDR3 nucleotides read TGTGCCAGCAGTTATCAGGGGAGCTCCTATAATTCACCCCTCCACTTT. The chain employs TRBV6-5 and TRBJ1-6; perhaps TRBD1 as D (6 bases). V was trimmed by 3 bases and J by 0 bases, leaving 9 bases between them. The germline V gene encodes CDR1 MNHEY and CDR2 SVGAGI. CDR3 length: 16 residues.

The chain employs TRBV11-3 and TRBJ2-5; the D gene is possibly TRBD1 (6 bases). The CDR3 loop spans 14 amino acids. The V and J ends lost 1 base and 3 bases respectively, with 9 bases between them. In germline, CDR1 is SGHNT, CDR2 YENEEA. In DNA, the CDR3 is TGTGCCAGCAGCTTAGGGACAGACAAAGAGACCCAGTACTTC. Amino acid sequence: CASSLGTDKETQYF.

This clone turned up a few times. V and J are TRBV12-3 or TRBV12-4 and TRBJ1-5; D possibly corresponds to TRBD1 (5 bases). This CDR3 comprises 13 residues. Trimming cost V 5 bases and J 7 bases, with 12 bases left between them. The CDR3 spells CASSPGGGQPQHF. CDR3 nucleotide sequence: TGTGCCAGCAGTCCCGGGGGTGGCCAGCCCCAGCATTTT.

The chain joins TRBV11-2 to TRBJ2-3; TRBD2 aligns across 10 bases. From germline, CDR1 is SGHAT and CDR2 FQNNGV. Trimming removed 1 base from V and 0 bases from J; junction bases left unmatched: 1. CDR3 length: 16 amino acids. The CDR3 region has the DNA TGTGCCAGCAGCTTAGGTAGCGGGGGGAGCACAGATACGCAGTATTTT. This sequence encodes CASSLGSGGSTDTQYF.

The chain employs TRBV18 and TRBJ1-2; D is possibly TRBD1 (6 bases). V lost 3 bases and J lost 8, with 10 bases in between. The CDR3 is made up of 12 amino acids. Germline V gene lookup returns CDR1 KGHSH and CDR2 LQKENI. This chain's CDR3 is CASSPDRLGYTF. The CDR3 coding sequence is TGTGCCAGCTCACCCGACAGGTTAGGCTACACCTTC.

Only a few counts were recorded for this clone. The CDR3 loop reads CASRPRDSRIEKLFF. The CDR3, as DNA: TGTGCCAGCAGGCCGCGGGACAGTAGGATCGAAAAACTGTTTTTT. J is TRBJ1-4 and V is TRBV6-6; 7 bases are a match to TRBD1. Germline V gene lookup returns CDR1 MNHNY and CDR2 SVGAGI (reference sequence). The CDR3 length is 15 residues. V shed 6 bases and J 8 bases; nucleotides not matched to a gene: 12.

The V call is TRBV12-5, the J call TRBJ1-6; 10 positions match TRBD1. V lost 0 bases to trimming and J lost 4 bases; unmatched junction nucleotides: 21. The germline CDR1 and CDR2 sequences are LGHNT and FRNRAP. The CDR3 has 23 residues. The CDR3 DNA follows: TGTGCTAGTGGTTTGGTTGTGGTCTCCGGGACAGGGGATGTTGATTTGTATAATTCACCCCTCCACTTT. Protein sequence: CASGLVVVSGTGDVDLYNSPLHF.

V gene TRBV10-3 combines with J gene TRBJ1-3; no reliable D call. The CDR3 length is 12 residues. Trimming left V 3 bases short and J 2 bases short, with 2 bases between. Germline assignment: CDR1 ENHRY and CDR2 SYGVKD. The CDR3 coding sequence is TGTGCCATCAGTGACGCTGGAAACACCATATATTTT. This gives the protein CAISDAGNTIYF.

The J gene is TRBJ1-1, the V gene TRBV30; 9 positions agree with TRBD1. Germline CDR1 and CDR2: GTSNPN and SVGIG (reference sequence). Trimming took 2 bases from V and 1 from J; bases not matched to a gene: 11. This CDR3 has 17 residues. CDR3 loop: CAWSPSGTGRANTEAFF. DNA of the CDR3: TGTGCCTGGAGTCCCTCCGGGACAGGGCGGGCGAACACTGAAGCTTTCTTT. The full variable domain, in which reference TRBV30 and TRBJ1-1 provide the parts outside the CDR3, is SQTIHQWPATLVQPVGSPLSLECTVEGTSNPNLYWYRQAAGRGLQLLFYSVGIGQISSEVPQNLSASRPQDRQFILSSKKLLLSDSGFYLCAWSPSGTGRANTEAFFGQGTRLTVV.

This clone showed up just a few times. The V gene is TRBV6-5, the J gene TRBJ1-6; a weak D match, TRBD1 (6 bases). There are 13 residues in the CDR3. Trimming removed 2 bases from V and 13 bases from J, with 12 bases in between. CDR1 is MNHEY and CDR2 is SVGAGI in the germline V gene. CDR3 loop: CASSYRQGPPLHF. CDR3 nucleotide sequence: TGTGCCAGCAGTTACAGGCAGGGGCCGCCCCTCCACTTT.

This clone was counted once. The chain carries TRBV19 and TRBJ1-5; D possibly corresponds to TRBD1 (5 bases). V gave up 4 bases and J gave up 6 bases, with 10 bases separating them. The CDR3 has 13 residues. Germline V gene data show CDR1 as LNHDA and CDR2 as SQIVND (reference sequence). The CDR3 sequence is CASSRDWSQPQHF. Here the CDR3 DNA reads TGTGCCAGTAGTAGGGACTGGAGTCAGCCCCAGCATTTT.

The rearrangement uses TRBV19 and TRBJ1-6; a possible D gene is TRBD1 (5 bases). The CDR3 extends over 17 amino acids. With 7 bases removed from V and 0 bases from J, the gap between germline ends came to 16 bases. Germline CDR1 reads LNHDA; CDR2 reads SQIVND (reference sequence). The CDR3: CASTGSQGSSYNSPLHF. CDR3 sequence (DNA): TGTGCCAGTACGGGTTCCCAGGGCTCCTCCTATAATTCACCCCTCCACTTT. The full variable domain, in which reference TRBV19 and TRBJ1-6 provide the parts outside the CDR3, is DGGITQSPKYLFRKEGQNVTLSCEQNLNHDAMYWYRQDPGQGLRLIYYSQIVNDFQKGDIAEGYSVSREKKESFPLTVTSAQKNPTAFYLCASTGSQGSSYNSPLHFGNGTRLTVT.

The V call is TRBV15, the J call TRBJ2-1; 11 bases agree with TRBD2. There are 18 residues in the CDR3. The V gene's germline CDR1 is LNHNV and CDR2 YYDKDF (reference sequence). The trim removed 1 base at V and 9 bases at J, leaving 14 bases unmatched. DNA for the CDR3: TGTGCCACCAGCAGAGGGGGATCCTCTAGCGGGGGGCACTTTGAGCAGTTCTTC. Its translation: CATSRGGSSSGGHFEQFF.

V is TRBV7-3 and J is TRBJ2-7; 9 positions agree with TRBD1. The CDR3 is 15 residues long. Losses at the gene ends were 5 bases for V and 5 bases for J; bases not matched to a gene: 10. Germline assignment: CDR1 SGHTA and CDR2 FQGTGA. The CDR3 is CASSRDRASVNEQYF. CDR3 nucleotide sequence: TGTGCCAGCAGCCGGGACAGGGCGAGCGTAAACGAGCAGTACTTC.

This clone was detected only once. The chain joins TRBV2 to TRBJ2-3; 8 bases agree with TRBD2. The CDR3 length is 16 residues. V lost 4 bases and J lost 2; bases outside the gene matches: 8. CDR1 SNHLY and CDR2 FYNNEI come from the germline V gene. The CDR3 nucleotides read TGTGCCAGCAGTGGCCGGGGGGGCGGCACCACAGATACGCAGTATTTT. Translation gives CASSGRGGGTTDTQYF.

This chain uses TRBV6-1 with TRBJ1-5; 7 bases align to TRBD1. The CDR3 has 17 residues. Germline V lookup: CDR1 MNHNS, CDR2 SASEGT. With 4 bases clipped from V and 7 bases from J, the junction kept 16 bases outside the gene matches. In DNA form, the CDR3 reads TGTGCCAGCAGTGTCCGGCCCTCAGGGGGGTTCGGGCAGCCCCAGCATTTT. Translating gives CASSVRPSGGFGQPQHF.

V and J are TRBV7-3 and TRBJ2-1; 10 nucleotides agree with TRBD1. Trimming took 5 bases from V and 7 from J; bases not matched to a gene: 8. The germline CDR1 and CDR2 sequences are SGHTA and FQGTGA. This CDR3 is 15 amino acids long. Written as DNA, the CDR3 is TGTGCCAGCAGCGCCCGGACAGGGGGTAAGAATGAGCAGTTCTTC. This codes for CASSARTGGKNEQFF.

This rearrangement joins TRBV6-2 or TRBV6-3 to TRBJ1-1; 8 positions agree with TRBD1. With V trimmed by 4 bases and J by 3 bases, 7 bases remained unmatched. Germline CDR1 is MNHEY and CDR2 is SVGEGT. There are 15 residues in the CDR3. CDR3 sequence (DNA): TGTGCCAGCAGTTCGGACAGGGAACGGGACACTGAAGCTTTCTTT. The encoded protein is CASSSDRERDTEAFF.

Turning to this clone: Other nucleotide sequences from this sample produce the same CDR3. The chain joins TRBV7-9 to TRBJ2-7; 10 bases fit TRBD1. The CDR3 sequence is 15 residues long. Germline CDR1 reads SEHNR; CDR2 reads FQNEAQ (reference sequence). V shed 9 bases and J 5 bases; nucleotides not matched to a gene: 13. The CDR3 loop is CASSLLRDRGHEQYF. For the CDR3, the DNA is TGTGCCAGTAGCCTTCTCCGGGACAGGGGCCACGAGCAGTACTTC.

The rearrangement uses TRBV27 and TRBJ1-5; D might be TRBD1 (6 bases). The CDR3 consists of 16 residues. Germline V CDR1 and CDR2: MNHEY, SMNVEV (reference sequence). Trimming removed 2 bases at V and 4 bases at J, with 15 bases between. The CDR3 coding sequence is TGTGCCAGCAGTTTAACAGGGACAATAGCTAATCAGCCCCAGCATTTT. This sequence encodes CASSLTGTIANQPQHF.

The chain carries TRBV4-2 and TRBJ2-1, with 8 bases matching TRBD2. Looked up from germline, CDR1 is LGHNA and CDR2 is YNFKEQ. The trim removed 0 bases at V and 1 base at J, leaving 5 bases unmatched. CDR3 size: 17 residues. As DNA, the CDR3 is TGTGCCAGCAGCCAAGATCCAGCGGGAGTTTCCTACAATGAGCAGTTCTTC. This gives the protein CASSQDPAGVSYNEQFF.

This clone was seen a single time. The chain recombines TRBV12-3 or TRBV12-4 with TRBJ1-1; weak D call: TRBD1 (5 bases). Trimming pared 11 bases from V and 4 bases from J, leaving 14 bases between. The CDR3 loop spans 12 amino acids. CDR3 amino acids: CAGGNGGTEAFF. The CDR3 coding sequence is TGTGCCGGGGGGAATGGGGGCACTGAAGCTTTCTTT.